In its sample, the clone carrying this T cell receptor (beta chain) was seen many times. Antigen specificity is unknown. TCR beta CDR3 sequences were amplified from RNA transcripts. The TCR CDR3 was amplified in a first-round RT-PCR using the HTBI primer set. TCRdb redid the calling of the multiplex PCR reads with MiXCR, one entry per CDR3 protein. The sample carries around 690,000 distinct CDR3 sequences, around 16% recorded once. This CDR3 contains 14 residues. The V segment lost 6 bases and the J segment 0 bases; nucleotides outside the gene matches: 3. Germline loops: CDR1 LNHNV, CDR2 YYDKDF (reference sequence). This sample is part of a study of T cells in Graves' hyperthyroidism and ophthalmopathy. General study points: The model predicted ophthalmopathy a median approximately six months before onset.

Recently diagnosed hyperthyroidism of less than 2 months' duration affected patients aged 18 to 65. Diagnosis relied on clinical symptoms, serum thyroxine and TRAb, thyroid ultrasound and orbital computed tomography. V usage is TRBV15 and J usage is TRBJ1-2; 8 bases fit TRBD1. What was sequenced was blood. The TCR comes from a man aged 50 or older with Graves' hyperthyroidism. The CDR3 DNA sequence: TGTGCCACCAGGGCGGACAGGGCTAACTATGGCTACACCTTC. It translates to CATRADRANYGYTF. Full variable domain (missing parts from reference TRBV15 and TRBJ1-2): DAMVIQNPRYQVTQFGKPVTLSCSQTLNHNVMYWYQQKSSQAPKLLFHYYDKDFNNEADTPDNFQSRRPNTSFCFLDIRSPGLGDTAMYLCATRADRANYGYTFGSGTRLTVV.